The rows below give T cell receptor beta chains drawn from one sample of a study of response to subunit inactivated influenza vaccine. In TCRdb, the RT-PCR reads were re-called with MiXCR into one record per CDR3 protein. Of more than 600,000 distinct CDR3 sequences in the sample, less than 20% were seen once. Sample: PBMCs from blood, taken 5 to 6 days after vaccination. These TCRs come from a man in his forties or fifties who received an inactivated influenza vaccine. Both conserved end residues are part of each CDR3. D genes are given only for firm matches. Some rows have no size entry. The others give once, few or many, or a class for an expanded clone.

clone size	CDR3 length	D gene	J gene	V gene	CDR3 DNA	CDR3 protein
NA	13	NA	TRBJ1-1	TRBV18	TGTGCCAGCTCACTTCGGACAGAAGCTAAAGCTTTCTTT	CASSLRTEAKAFF
NA	15	TRBD1	TRBJ2-5	TRBV7-9	TGTGCCAGCAGCCAGGACAGGGGTGGTCAAGAGACCCAGTACTTC	CASSQDRGGQETQYF
few	14	NA	TRBJ1-1	TRBV6-2/TRBV6-3	TGTGCCAGCAGATACGGTTCGAGGAACACTGAAGCTTTCTTT	CASRYGSRNTEAFF
NA	19	TRBD2	TRBJ2-5	TRBV6-5	TGTGCCAGCAGTCTGACTCGACTAGCGGGAGCCAATGCCCAAGAGACCCAGTACTTC	CASSLTRLAGANAQETQYF
NA	15	NA	TRBJ2-3	TRBV7-9	TGTGCCAGCAGCTCTCGCAGACTTAACACAGATACGCAGTATTTT	CASSSRRLNTDTQYF
NA	14	TRBD1	TRBJ1-2	TRBV12-3/TRBV12-4	TGTGCCAGCAGGTGGACAGGGGGCGGCTATGGCTACACCTTC	CASRWTGGGYGYTF
NA	14	TRBD1	TRBJ2-5	TRBV29-1	TGCAGCGCCTCTTTGGGGACAGGGCGAGAGACCCAGTACTTC	CSASLGTGRETQYF
few	14	NA	TRBJ2-4	TRBV6-2/TRBV6-3	TGTGCCAGCAGTTACGAAGGAGGGGTAAACATTCAGTACTTC	CASSYEGGVNIQYF
NA	15	TRBD1	TRBJ1-6	TRBV7-2	TGTGCCAGCAGCAAGGGACAGGGTAACAATTCACCCCTCCACTTT	CASSKGQGNNSPLHF
few	14	TRBD2	TRBJ2-7	TRBV20-1	TGCAGTGCTAGGAGTAATAGCGGGAGATACGAGCAGTACTTC	CSARSNSGRYEQYF
few	14	NA	TRBJ2-3	TRBV10-3	TGTGCCATCAGTGTAGTCGGGGGCGAAGATACGCAGTATTTT	CAISVVGGEDTQYF
many	17	NA	TRBJ2-1	TRBV29-1	TGCAGCGTTGAATCCCCCACGAGTCGCTCCTCCTACAATGAGCAGTTCTTC	CSVESPTSRSSYNEQFF
few	16	TRBD2	TRBJ2-4	TRBV7-2	TGTGCCAGCAGCTTTACTAGCGGGAGGGCAGAAAACATTCAGTACTTC	CASSFTSGRAENIQYF
NA	13	NA	TRBJ2-5	TRBV5-8	TGTGCCAGCAGCTTGCATATGTGGGAGACCCAGTACTTC	CASSLHMWETQYF
NA	13	NA	TRBJ2-4	TRBV2	TGTGCCAGCAGTGAAGGCTCCAAAAACATTCAGTACTTC	CASSEGSKNIQYF
NA	12	TRBD1	TRBJ1-1	TRBV29-1	TGCAGCGTCGGAAGGGGGCAGGCTGAAGCTTTCTTT	CSVGRGQAEAFF
many	15	TRBD1	TRBJ2-1	TRBV7-6	TGTGCCAGCAGCTCCCAAAGGCAGGGGGATATTGAGCAGTTCTTC	CASSSQRQGDIEQFF
NA	13	TRBD2	TRBJ2-7	TRBV4-2	TGTGCCAGCAGCCATATGACTAGCGACGAGCAGTACTTC	CASSHMTSDEQYF